Listed here are 19 T cell receptor beta chains from one sample, sequenced in a study of cytomegalovirus exposure and HLA in healthy donors. Use of 60 Vbeta and 13 Jbeta primers characterized the PCR. Some clones are missing from TCRdb's copy, which holds only in-frame ones; the method was immunoSEQ multiplex PCR. The repertoire holds about 140,000 clones, with 70% to 80% as singletons. The specimen sequenced was PBMCs. The receptors originated from a man aged 25-45 years in good health and CMV-seronegative.

This clone was detected only a few times. The chain carries TRBV7-9 and TRBJ1-1; D gene uncertain. This CDR3 contains 15 residues. With 3 bases removed from V and 0 bases from J, the gap between germline ends came to 11 bases. Germline CDR1 reads SEHNR; CDR2 reads FQNEAQ (reference sequence). The CDR3 coding sequence is TGTGCCAGCAGCTTGGGCGAATCAATGAACACTGAAGCTTTCTTT. Residues: CASSLGESMNTEAFF.

This chain links TRBV9 with TRBJ2-1; D is perhaps TRBD2 (5 bases). V lost 2 bases, J lost 7 bases, and 22 bases lay in between. There are 17 residues in the CDR3. CDR1 and CDR2 from the germline V gene are SGDLS and YYNGEE. The CDR3 coding sequence is TGTGCCAGCAGCGTTGGGCTAGCTCCTATCCTGGGGAATGAGCAGTTCTTC. Protein product: CASSVGLAPILGNEQFF.

This clone was picked up one time. The chain joins TRBV5-6 to TRBJ1-2, with D unresolved. The ends were cut back, 6 bases at V and 3 bases at J, with 18 bases in the middle. The CDR3 has 15 residues. CDR1 is SGHDT, CDR2 YYEEEE, per germline. This chain's CDR3 is CASTRDLVIDYGYTF. CDR3 nucleotide sequence: TGTGCCAGCACCCGGGATCTCGTCATAGACTATGGCTACACCTTC.

The rearrangement links TRBV5-1 to TRBJ2-5; 8 nucleotides align to TRBD2. V gave up 0 bases and J gave up 2 bases; unmatched junction bases: 3. Germline CDR1 reads SGHRS; CDR2 reads YFSETQ. The CDR3 consists of 15 residues. The CDR3 DNA reads as TGCGCCAGCAGCTTGGGGTCTAGCGGGCAAGAGACCCAGTACTTC. Its translation is CASSLGSSGQETQYF.

The chain links TRBV11-3 to TRBJ2-2; 7 bases are shared with TRBD1. V lost 4 bases and J lost 5; bases outside the gene matches: 4. Germline values: CDR1 SGHNT, CDR2 YENEEA. The CDR3 loop spans 14 amino acids. The CDR3 bases are TGTGCCAGCAGCTCTCTACAGGGGACCGGGGAGCTGTTTTTT. Translated, it gives CASSSLQGTGELFF.

The chain combines TRBV5-1 with TRBJ1-5; tentatively, D is TRBD1 (6 bases). This CDR3 spans 15 amino acids. Trimming stripped 5 bases from V and 4 bases from J, with 16 bases between. The germline V gene encodes CDR1 SGHRS and CDR2 YFSETQ. The CDR3 DNA reads TGCGCCAGCAGTTTCTCAGGGGAAGTTAATCAGCCCCAGCATTTT. It encodes CASSFSGEVNQPQHF.

The V and J genes are TRBV30 and TRBJ2-1, with D maybe TRBD1 (6 bases). The germline gives CDR1 GTSNPN, CDR2 SVGIG (reference sequence). This CDR3 comprises 14 residues. V was cut by 3 bases and J by 4 bases, with 13 bases left in between. The chain's CDR3 is CAWSPLTGYNEQFF. As DNA, the CDR3 is TGTGCCTGGAGCCCTCTCACAGGGTACAATGAGCAGTTCTTC.

This clone was detected a few times. The chain links TRBV6-5 to TRBJ2-7, with 8 bases identical to TRBD1. CDR1 and CDR2 from the germline V gene are MNHEY and SVGAGI. This CDR3 contains 14 residues. V lost 0 bases, J lost 6 bases, and 4 bases stayed unmatched. The CDR3 spells CASSYSYGTGEQYF. CDR3 in DNA: TGTGCCAGCAGTTACTCGTACGGGACAGGCGAGCAGTACTTC.

This clone appeared a single time. The rearrangement joins TRBV2 to TRBJ1-4; unclear D gene. The length of the CDR3 is 14 residues. V lost 7 bases to trimming and J lost 8 bases, with 17 bases between them. Germline-derived CDR1 and CDR2 are SNHLY and FYNNEI. The CDR3 reads CASTDSRFGEKLFF. The CDR3 region has the DNA TGTGCCAGCACTGACTCCAGGTTTGGGGAAAAACTGTTTTTT.

The chain combines TRBV7-9 with TRBJ2-2; no clear D. The CDR3 contains 14 residues. V lost 1 base and J 2 bases, leaving 5 bases between the germline ends. Germline V gene lookup returns CDR1 SEHNR and CDR2 FQNEAQ (reference sequence). CDR3 nucleotide sequence: TGTGCCAGCAGCTTAGAAACTAACACCGGGGAGCTGTTTTTT. It translates to CASSLETNTGELFF. Variable domain in full (rest from reference TRBV7-9 and TRBJ2-2): DTGVSQNPRHKITKRGQNVTFRCDPISEHNRLYWYRQTLGQGPEFLTYFQNEAQLEKSRLLSDRFSAERPKGSFSTLEIQRTEQGDSAMYLCASSLETNTGELFFGEGSRLTVL.

CDR3: CATSREGQAGLTGAFF. CDR3 bases: TGTGCCACCAGCAGAGAGGGCCAGGCGGGCCTCACGGGAGCTTTCTTT. The V call is TRBV15, the J call TRBJ1-1; no reliable D call. Per germline, CDR1 LNHNV and CDR2 YYDKDF (reference sequence). The CDR3 has 16 amino acids. V was cut by 0 bases and J by 10 bases, with 21 bases left in between.

This clone turned up a few times. The chain employs TRBV5-1 and TRBJ1-4; no clear D gene. The CDR3 loop spans 16 amino acids. V was clipped by 0 bases and J by 4 bases, with 13 bases between them. Germline values: CDR1 SGHRS, CDR2 YFSETQ. As DNA, the CDR3 is TGCGCCAGCAGCTTGGCCCCGGGGTATCTTAATGAAAAACTGTTTTTT. Translation gives CASSLAPGYLNEKLFF.

The chain has TRBV7-9 and TRBJ2-7; 14 bases match TRBD2. There are 16 residues in the CDR3. Trimming cost V 4 bases and J 4 bases; bases outside gene matches: 6. Germline V gene sequence: CDR1 SEHNR, CDR2 FQNEAQ (reference sequence). For the CDR3, the DNA is TGTGCCAGCAGCTCGGGGACTAGCGGGAGAACGTACGAGCAGTACTTC. This encodes CASSSGTSGRTYEQYF.

This rearrangement joins TRBV27 to TRBJ2-1; D gene ambiguous. The ends were cut back, 1 base at V and 6 bases at J, with 7 bases in the middle. The CDR3 loop spans 13 amino acids. Germline V gene lookup returns CDR1 MNHEY and CDR2 SMNVEV (reference sequence). The CDR3 loop reads CASSLLLGNEQFF. DNA for the CDR3: TGTGCCAGCAGTTTATTACTTGGCAATGAGCAGTTCTTC.

The V gene is TRBV19, the J gene TRBJ1-2; 7 bases agree with TRBD1. Unmatched junction bases numbered 6, after V lost 6 bases and J lost 8 bases. The V gene's germline CDR1 is LNHDA and CDR2 SQIVND (reference sequence). This CDR3 has 12 amino acids. In DNA, the CDR3 is TGTGCCAGTAGCGGACAGGATGAGGGCTACACCTTC. Translated, it gives CASSGQDEGYTF.

J is TRBJ1-2 and V is TRBV4-1; no definite D call. Germline V gene lookup returns CDR1 MGHRA and CDR2 YSYEKL. Trimming cost V 4 bases and J 3 bases, with 12 bases left between them. The CDR3 length is 14 residues. CDR3 region: CASSPPGEYYGYTF. In DNA form, the CDR3 reads TGCGCCAGCAGCCCTCCCGGAGAATACTATGGCTACACCTTC.

The CDR3 DNA sequence: TGCAGCGTTGAAGATACGAGACTCCCCTCCTACAATGAGCAGTTCTTC. Protein: CSVEDTRLPSYNEQFF. This chain links TRBV29-1 with TRBJ2-1; D call uncertain. V shed 0 bases and J shed 0 bases, with 12 bases lying between them. CDR1 and CDR2 (germline): SQVTM, ANQGSEA. The CDR3 extends over 16 amino acids.

This clone showed up just a few times. V usage is TRBV10-3 and J usage is TRBJ2-2; D ambiguous. CDR3 length: 14 residues. Germline CDR1 ENHRY, CDR2 SYGVKD. The V end was cut by 0 bases, the J end by 5 bases, with 7 bases between. The CDR3 loop reads CAISESGRTGELFF. The CDR3 DNA reads as TGTGCCATCAGTGAGTCTGGTAGAACCGGGGAGCTGTTTTTT.

The rearrangement uses TRBV29-1 and TRBJ2-2, with 14 bases aligning to TRBD2. From germline, CDR1 is SQVTM and CDR2 ANQGSEA. The CDR3 runs to 15 residues. After removal of 5 bases from V and 4 bases from J, the junction contained 3 bases not matched to a gene. The CDR3 sequence is CSVRLAGGGTGELFF. The CDR3 bases are TGCAGCGTTAGACTAGCGGGAGGGGGCACCGGGGAGCTGTTTTTT.